The sequence of this T cell receptor (beta chain) was determined in a study of cytomegalovirus exposure and HLA in healthy donors. On the study more broadly: Unique TCRs numbering roughly 85 million, obtained from HLA-typed donors, made up an early data release. The Caucasian-associated ancestry cluster held roughly 81% of more than 350 genotyped donors.

Study-wide points: Researchers reportedly found TCR beta sequences accurately predicted most subjects' HLA-A and HLA-B alleles.

This clone was counted only a few times. The antigen remains unidentified. PCR employed 60 Vbeta and 13 Jbeta primers. Only in-frame clones appear in the TCRdb table, and some are missing; sequencing was by immunoSEQ multiplex PCR. The sample shows 180,000 or so clones, roughly three quarters of them seen only once. Germline lookup yields CDR1 SGHTA and CDR2 FQGNSA. The V end lost 0 bases, the J end lost 10 bases, and 10 bases lay between the germline ends. CDR3 length equals 13 residues. Each donor was healthy, and each was a bone marrow donor. The clonotype originates from a woman aged 25 to 39 in good health and CMV-seropositive. The V and J genes are TRBV7-2 and TRBJ2-1; D not resolved. The sequencing sample was made of PBMCs. CDR3 residues: CASSLARAREQFF. Here the CDR3 DNA reads TGTGCCAGCAGCTTAGCCCGCGCCCGGGAGCAGTTCTTC.